This T cell receptor beta chain stems from a study of cytomegalovirus exposure and HLA in healthy donors. About this clone: Its specificity is unknown.

This CDR3 region has 13 residues. Germline V lookup: CDR1 MGHDK, CDR2 SYGVNS. Trimming left V 2 bases short and J 7 bases short, with 8 bases between. Study outcomes and limitations: Among TCR beta chains of equal frequency, HLA-associated ones were more clonally expanded in a later analysis. Specificity for CMV antigens was confirmed in vitro for a few of the CMV-associated chains. Of the V segments, some could not be distinguished, including TRBV6-2 and TRBV6-3, and were excluded. Serostatus for CMV was the only available immune exposure information.

The PCR had 60 Vbeta and 13 Jbeta primers. The repertoire was sequenced with immunoSEQ multiplex PCR; TCRdb's copy has only in-frame clones and lacks some. The table records approximately 190,000 clones, more than 70% of them present only once. Source material: PBMCs. This chain connects TRBV25-1 to TRBJ2-2; no reliable D call. This receptor was identified in a boy between 10 and 17 years old in good health and CMV-seronegative. Here the CDR3 DNA reads TGTGCCAGCAGTGAAATTCAGCGCGGGGAGCTGTTTTTT. It yields the protein CASSEIQRGELFF.